A single sample gave rise to the 2 T cell receptor beta chains below, sequenced in a study of tumor and adjacent non-tumor tissue in lung cancer. No cell sorting was done before RNA was extracted from the tissue. This non-tumor lung sample came from over 3 cm beyond the tumor edge. Three rounds of nested PCR, following a modified ARM-PCR protocol, produced the TCRbeta library. TCRdb passed the multiplex PCR reads through MiXCR, listing each CDR3 protein once. In the table there are around 100,000 distinct CDR3 sequences, 65% of which are singletons. Source material: distant non-tumor lung tissue. The receptors come from a man aged 25-45 years with non-small cell lung cancer.

To note about this clonotype: Given a much more abundant clone one base away, this may be a read error. The V gene is TRBV10-3, the J gene TRBJ2-5, with TRBD2 identical over 8 bases. The tail of the sequence fits TRBJ2-1 better, so the J call may be wrong. The CDR3 has 13 amino acids. Germline CDR1 reads ENHRY; CDR2 reads SYGVKD. The CDR3 reads CAISPGGIETQFF. The CDR3 DNA reads as TGTGCCATCAGCCCGGGGGGGATTGAGACCCAGTTCTTC.

Written as DNA, the CDR3 is TGTGCCAGCAGCGCCCGACAGAAAAACTACGAGCAGTACTTC. Encoded protein: CASSARQKNYEQYF. The rearrangement uses TRBV11-2 and TRBJ2-7; a weak D match, TRBD1 (5 bases). CDR1 and CDR2 from the germline V gene are SGHAT and FQNNGV. Trimming shortened V by 5 bases and J by 3 bases, and 14 bases separated the two germline ends. The CDR3 is 14 amino acids.